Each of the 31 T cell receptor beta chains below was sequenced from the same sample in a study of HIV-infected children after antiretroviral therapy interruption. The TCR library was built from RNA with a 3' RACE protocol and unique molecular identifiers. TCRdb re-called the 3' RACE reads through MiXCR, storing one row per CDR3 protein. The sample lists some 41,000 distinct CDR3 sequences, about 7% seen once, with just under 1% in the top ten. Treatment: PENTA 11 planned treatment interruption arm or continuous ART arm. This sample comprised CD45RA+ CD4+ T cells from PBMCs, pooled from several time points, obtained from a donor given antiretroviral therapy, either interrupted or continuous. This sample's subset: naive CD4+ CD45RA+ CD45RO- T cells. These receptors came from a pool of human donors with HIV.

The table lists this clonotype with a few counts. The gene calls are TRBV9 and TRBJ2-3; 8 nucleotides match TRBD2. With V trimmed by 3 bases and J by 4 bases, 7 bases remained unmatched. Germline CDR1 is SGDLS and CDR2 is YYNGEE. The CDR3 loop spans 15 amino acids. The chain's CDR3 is CASSGGGRRADTQYF. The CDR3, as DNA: TGTGCCAGCAGCGGGGGCGGGAGGAGAGCAGATACGCAGTATTTT.

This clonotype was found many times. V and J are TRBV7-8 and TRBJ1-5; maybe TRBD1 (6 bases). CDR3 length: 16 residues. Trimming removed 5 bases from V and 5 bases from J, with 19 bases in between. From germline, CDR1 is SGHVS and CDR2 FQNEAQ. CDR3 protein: CASSTQDSFLDQPQHF. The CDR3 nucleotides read TGTGCCAGCAGCACCCAGGACAGCTTCCTTGATCAGCCCCAGCATTTT.

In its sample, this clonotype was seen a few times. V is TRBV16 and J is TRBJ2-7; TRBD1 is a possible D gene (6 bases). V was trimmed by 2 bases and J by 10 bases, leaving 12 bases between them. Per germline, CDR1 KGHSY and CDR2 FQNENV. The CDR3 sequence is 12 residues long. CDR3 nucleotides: TGTGCCAGCAGCCAAACAGGGTATGAACAGTACTTC. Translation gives CASSQTGYEQYF.

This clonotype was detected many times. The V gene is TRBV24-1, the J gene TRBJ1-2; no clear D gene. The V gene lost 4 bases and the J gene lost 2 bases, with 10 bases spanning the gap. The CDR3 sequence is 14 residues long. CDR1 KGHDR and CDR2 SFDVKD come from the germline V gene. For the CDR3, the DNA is TGTGCCACCAGTGACCTGGACGGAAACTATGGCTACACCTTC. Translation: CATSDLDGNYGYTF.

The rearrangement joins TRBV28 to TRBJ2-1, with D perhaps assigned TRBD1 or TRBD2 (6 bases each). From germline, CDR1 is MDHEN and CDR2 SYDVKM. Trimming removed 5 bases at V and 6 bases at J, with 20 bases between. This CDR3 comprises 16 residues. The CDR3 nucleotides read TGTGCCAGCAGTGTACCTTTATGGGGGGCTAGCAATGAGCAGTTCTTC. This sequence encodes CASSVPLWGASNEQFF.

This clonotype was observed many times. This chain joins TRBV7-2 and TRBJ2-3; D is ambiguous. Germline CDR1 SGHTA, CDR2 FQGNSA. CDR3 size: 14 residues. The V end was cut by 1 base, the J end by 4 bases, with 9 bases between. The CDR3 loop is CASSLEYRSDTQYF. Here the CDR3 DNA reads TGTGCCAGCAGCTTAGAGTACAGATCAGATACGCAGTATTTT.

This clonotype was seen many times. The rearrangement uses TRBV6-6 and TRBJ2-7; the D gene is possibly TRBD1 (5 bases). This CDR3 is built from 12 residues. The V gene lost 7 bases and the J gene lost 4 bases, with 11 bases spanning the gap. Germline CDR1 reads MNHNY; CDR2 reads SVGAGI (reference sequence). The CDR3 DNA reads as TGTGCCAGCAATCAGGGCCGATACGAGCAGTACTTC. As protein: CASNQGRYEQYF.

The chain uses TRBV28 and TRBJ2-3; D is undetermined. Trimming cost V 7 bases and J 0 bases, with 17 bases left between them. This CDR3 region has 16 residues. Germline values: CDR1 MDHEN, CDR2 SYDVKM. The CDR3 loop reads CASNSVVGFSTDTQYF. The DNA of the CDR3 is TGTGCCAGCAATTCGGTTGTCGGGTTTAGCACAGATACGCAGTATTTT.

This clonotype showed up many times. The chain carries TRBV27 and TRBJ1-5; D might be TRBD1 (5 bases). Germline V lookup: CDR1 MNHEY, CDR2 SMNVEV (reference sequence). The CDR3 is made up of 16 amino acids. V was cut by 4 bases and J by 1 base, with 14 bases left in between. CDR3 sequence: CASSSSTEPSNQPQHF. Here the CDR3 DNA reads TGTGCCAGCAGTTCCTCGACAGAACCAAGCAATCAGCCCCAGCATTTT.

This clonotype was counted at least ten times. The CDR3 region has the DNA TGTGCCAGCAGCGCCCAGACGAACACTGAAGCTTTCTTT. Amino acid sequence: CASSAQTNTEAFF. V usage is TRBV7-3 and J usage is TRBJ1-1; D is unresolved. CDR1 and CDR2 from the germline V gene are SGHTA and FQGTGA. CDR3 length: 13 residues. Trimming removed 5 bases at V and 1 base at J, with 8 bases between.

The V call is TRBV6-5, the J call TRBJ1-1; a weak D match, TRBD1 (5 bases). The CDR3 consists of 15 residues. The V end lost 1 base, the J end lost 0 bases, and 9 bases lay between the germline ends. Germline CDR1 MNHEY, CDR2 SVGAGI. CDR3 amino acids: CASSYFRGLNTEAFF. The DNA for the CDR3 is TGTGCCAGCAGTTACTTTCGGGGACTGAACACTGAAGCTTTCTTT.

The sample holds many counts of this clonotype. The CDR3 region is CASSEKDTEWDTQYF. The CDR3 region has the DNA TGTGCCAGCAGTGAAAAGGACACAGAATGGGATACGCAGTATTTT. The chain employs TRBV2 and TRBJ2-3; tentatively, D is TRBD1 (5 bases). V shed 2 bases and J shed 6 bases, with 15 bases lying between them. The CDR3 runs to 15 residues. The V gene's germline CDR1 is SNHLY and CDR2 FYNNEI. The entire variable domain, with the rest obtained from reference TRBV2 and TRBJ2-3, is as follows: EPEVTQTPSHQVTQMGQEVILRCVPISNHLYFYWYRQILGQKVEFLVSFYNNEISEKSEIFDDQFSVERPDGSNFTLKIRSTKLEDSAMYFCASSEKDTEWDTQYFGPGTRLTVL.

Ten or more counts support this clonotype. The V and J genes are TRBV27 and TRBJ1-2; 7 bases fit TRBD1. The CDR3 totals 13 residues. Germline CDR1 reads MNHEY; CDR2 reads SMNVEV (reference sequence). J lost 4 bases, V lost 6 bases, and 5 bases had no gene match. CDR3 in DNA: TGTGCCAGCAGCCGGGGACAGTCCTATGGCTACACCTTC. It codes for CASSRGQSYGYTF.

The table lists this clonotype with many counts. CDR3 bases: TGTGCCAGCAGTGAATCTCCCTGGAACACTGAAGCTTTCTTT. Protein product: CASSESPWNTEAFF. The chain recombines TRBV6-1 with TRBJ1-1; D is unclear. The germline V gene has CDR1 MNHNS and CDR2 SASEGT. Trimming removed 2 bases at V and 1 base at J, with 8 bases between. This CDR3 is 14 amino acids long.

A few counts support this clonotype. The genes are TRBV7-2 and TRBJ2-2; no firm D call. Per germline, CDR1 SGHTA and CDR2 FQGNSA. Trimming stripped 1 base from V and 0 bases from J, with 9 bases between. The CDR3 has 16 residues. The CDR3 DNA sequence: TGTGCCAGCAGCTTAGTTGGCAGGCCGAACACCGGGGAGCTGTTTTTT. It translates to CASSLVGRPNTGELFF.

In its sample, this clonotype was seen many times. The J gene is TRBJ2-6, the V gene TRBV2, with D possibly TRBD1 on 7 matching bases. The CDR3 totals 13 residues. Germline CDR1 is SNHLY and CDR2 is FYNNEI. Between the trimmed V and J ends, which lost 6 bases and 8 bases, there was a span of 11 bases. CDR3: CASREGQTNVLTF. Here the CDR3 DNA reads TGTGCCAGCAGGGAGGGACAGACCAACGTCCTGACTTTC.

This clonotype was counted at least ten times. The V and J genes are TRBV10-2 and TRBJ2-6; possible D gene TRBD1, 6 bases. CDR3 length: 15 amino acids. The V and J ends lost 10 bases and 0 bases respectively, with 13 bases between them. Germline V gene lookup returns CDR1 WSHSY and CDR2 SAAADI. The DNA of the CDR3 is TGCGCCACAGGACAGCTCCTCTCTGGGGCCAACGTCCTGACTTTC. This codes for CATGQLLSGANVLTF.

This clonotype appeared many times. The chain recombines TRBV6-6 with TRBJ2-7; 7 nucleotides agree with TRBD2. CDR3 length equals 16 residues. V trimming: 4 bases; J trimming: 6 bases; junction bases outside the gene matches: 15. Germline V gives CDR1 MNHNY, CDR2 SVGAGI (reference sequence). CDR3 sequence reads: CASSLLPPGSGGEQYF. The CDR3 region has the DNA TGTGCCAGCAGTTTGCTTCCACCAGGGTCGGGGGGCGAGCAGTACTTC.

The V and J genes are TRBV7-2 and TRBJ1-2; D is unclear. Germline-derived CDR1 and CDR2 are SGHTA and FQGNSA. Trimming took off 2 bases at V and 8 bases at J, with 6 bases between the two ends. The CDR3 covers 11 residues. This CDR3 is CASSLFEGYTF. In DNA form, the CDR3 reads TGTGCCAGCAGCTTATTCGAGGGCTACACCTTC.

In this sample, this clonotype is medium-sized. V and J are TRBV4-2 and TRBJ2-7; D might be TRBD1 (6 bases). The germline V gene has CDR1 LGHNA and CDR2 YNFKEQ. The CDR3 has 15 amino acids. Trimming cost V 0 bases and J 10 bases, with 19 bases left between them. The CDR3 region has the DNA TGTGCCAGCAGCCAAGATAGGGGGTTCTCCTATGAACAGTACTTC. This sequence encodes CASSQDRGFSYEQYF.

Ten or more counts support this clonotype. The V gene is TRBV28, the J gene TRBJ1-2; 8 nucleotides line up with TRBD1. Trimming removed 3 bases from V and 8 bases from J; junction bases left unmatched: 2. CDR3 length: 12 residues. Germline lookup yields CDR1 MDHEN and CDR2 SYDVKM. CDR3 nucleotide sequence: TGTGCCAGCAGTTTCAGGGGGCGCGGCTACACCTTC. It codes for CASSFRGRGYTF.

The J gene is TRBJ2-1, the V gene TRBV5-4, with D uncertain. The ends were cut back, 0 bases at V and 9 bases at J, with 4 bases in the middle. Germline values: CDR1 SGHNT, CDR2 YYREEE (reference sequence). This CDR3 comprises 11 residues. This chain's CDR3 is CASSLAVEQFF. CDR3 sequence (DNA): TGTGCCAGCAGCTTGGCTGTTGAGCAGTTCTTC.

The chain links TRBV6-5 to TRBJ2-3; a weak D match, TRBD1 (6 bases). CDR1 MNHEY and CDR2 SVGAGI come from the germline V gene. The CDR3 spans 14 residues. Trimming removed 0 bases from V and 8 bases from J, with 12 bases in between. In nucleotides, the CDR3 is TGTGCCAGCAGTTACTCGGGGGCCCAGGGTACGCAGTATTTT. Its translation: CASSYSGAQGTQYF.

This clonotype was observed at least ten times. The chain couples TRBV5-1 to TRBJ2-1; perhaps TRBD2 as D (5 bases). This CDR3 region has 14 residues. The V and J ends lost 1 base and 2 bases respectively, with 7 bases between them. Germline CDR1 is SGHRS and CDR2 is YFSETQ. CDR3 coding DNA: TGCGCCAGCAGCTTGAGCGGAACCTACAATGAGCAGTTCTTC. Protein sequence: CASSLSGTYNEQFF. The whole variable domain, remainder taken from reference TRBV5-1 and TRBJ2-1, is KAGVTQTPRYLIKTRGQQVTLSCSPISGHRSVSWYQQTPGQGLQFLFEYFSETQRNKGNFPGRFSGRQFSNSRSEMNVSTLELGDSALYLCASSLSGTYNEQFFGPGTRLTVL.

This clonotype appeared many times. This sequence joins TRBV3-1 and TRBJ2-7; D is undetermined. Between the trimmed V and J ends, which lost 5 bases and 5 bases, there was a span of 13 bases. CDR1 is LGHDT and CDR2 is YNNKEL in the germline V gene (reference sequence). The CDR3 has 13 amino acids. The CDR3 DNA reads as TGTGCCAGCAGCATCCGGACCTTCCACGAGCAGTACTTC. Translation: CASSIRTFHEQYF.

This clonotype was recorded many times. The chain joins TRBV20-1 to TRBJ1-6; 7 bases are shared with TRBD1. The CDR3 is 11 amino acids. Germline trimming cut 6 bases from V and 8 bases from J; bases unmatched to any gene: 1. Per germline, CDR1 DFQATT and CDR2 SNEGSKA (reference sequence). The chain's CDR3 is CSARGDSPLHF. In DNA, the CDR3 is TGCAGTGCCAGGGGGGATTCACCCCTCCACTTT.

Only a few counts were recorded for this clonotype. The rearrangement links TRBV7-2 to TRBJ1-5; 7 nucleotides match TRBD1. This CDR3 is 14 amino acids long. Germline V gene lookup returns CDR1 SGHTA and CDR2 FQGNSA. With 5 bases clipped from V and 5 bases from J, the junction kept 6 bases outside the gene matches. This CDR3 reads CASSRQGADQPQHF. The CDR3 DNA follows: TGTGCCAGCAGCAGACAGGGAGCCGATCAGCCCCAGCATTTT.

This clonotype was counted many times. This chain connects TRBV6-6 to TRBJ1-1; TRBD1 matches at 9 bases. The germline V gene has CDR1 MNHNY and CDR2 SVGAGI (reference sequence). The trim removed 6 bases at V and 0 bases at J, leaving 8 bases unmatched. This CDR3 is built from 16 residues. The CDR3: CASSSGDRVLNTEAFF. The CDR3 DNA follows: TGTGCCAGCAGCTCAGGGGACAGGGTTTTGAACACTGAAGCTTTCTTT.

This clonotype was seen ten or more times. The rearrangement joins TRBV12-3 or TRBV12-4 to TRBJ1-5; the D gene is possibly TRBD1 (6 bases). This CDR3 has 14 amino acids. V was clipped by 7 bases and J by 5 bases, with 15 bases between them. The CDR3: CASTLGGLYQPQHF. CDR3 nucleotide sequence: TGTGCCAGCACCCTGGGGGGCCTCTATCAGCCCCAGCATTTT.

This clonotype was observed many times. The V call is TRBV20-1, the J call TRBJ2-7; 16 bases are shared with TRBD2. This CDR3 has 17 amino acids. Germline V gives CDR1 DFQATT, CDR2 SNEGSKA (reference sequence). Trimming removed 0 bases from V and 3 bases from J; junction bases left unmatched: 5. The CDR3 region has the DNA TGCAGTGCTAGAGAGTGGGGACTAGCGGGAGGGGTCTACGAGCAGTACTTC. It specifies CSAREWGLAGGVYEQYF.

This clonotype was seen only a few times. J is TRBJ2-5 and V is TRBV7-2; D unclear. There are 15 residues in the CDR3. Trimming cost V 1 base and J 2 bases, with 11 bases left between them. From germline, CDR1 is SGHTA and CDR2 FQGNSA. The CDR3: CASSLVWGVQETQYF. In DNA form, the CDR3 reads TGTGCCAGCAGCTTAGTTTGGGGTGTACAAGAGACCCAGTACTTC. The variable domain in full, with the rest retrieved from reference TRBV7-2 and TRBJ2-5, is GAGVSQSPSNKVTEKGKDVELRCDPISGHTALYWYRQSLGQGLEFLIYFQGNSAPDKSGLPSDRFSAERTGGSVSTLTIQRTQQEDSAVYLCASSLVWGVQETQYFGPGTRLLVL.